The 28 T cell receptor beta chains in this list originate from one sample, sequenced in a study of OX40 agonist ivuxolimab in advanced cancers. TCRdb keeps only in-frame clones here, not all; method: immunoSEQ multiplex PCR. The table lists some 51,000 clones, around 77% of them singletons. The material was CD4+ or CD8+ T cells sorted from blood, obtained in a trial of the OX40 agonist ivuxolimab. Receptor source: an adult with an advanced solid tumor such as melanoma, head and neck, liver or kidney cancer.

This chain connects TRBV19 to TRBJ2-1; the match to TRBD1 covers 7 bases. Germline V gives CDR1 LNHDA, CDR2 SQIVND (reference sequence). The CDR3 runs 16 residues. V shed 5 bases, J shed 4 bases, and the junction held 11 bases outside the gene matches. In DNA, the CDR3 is TGTGCCAGTAGTCCGCCGGGACAGAGGGGTTACAATGAGCAGTTCTTC. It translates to CASSPPGQRGYNEQFF.

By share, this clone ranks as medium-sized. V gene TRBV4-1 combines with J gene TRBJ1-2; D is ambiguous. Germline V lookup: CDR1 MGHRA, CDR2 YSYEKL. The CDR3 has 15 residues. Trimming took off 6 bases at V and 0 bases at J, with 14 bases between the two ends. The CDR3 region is CASRLSVLTNYGYTF. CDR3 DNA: TGCGCCAGCAGACTGTCAGTCTTGACTAACTATGGCTACACCTTC.

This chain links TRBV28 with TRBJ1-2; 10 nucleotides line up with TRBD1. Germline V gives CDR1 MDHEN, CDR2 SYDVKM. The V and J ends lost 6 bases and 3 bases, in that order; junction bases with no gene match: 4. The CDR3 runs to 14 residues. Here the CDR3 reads CASRSGQGDYGYTF. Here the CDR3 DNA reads TGTGCCAGCAGAAGCGGACAGGGGGACTATGGCTACACCTTC.

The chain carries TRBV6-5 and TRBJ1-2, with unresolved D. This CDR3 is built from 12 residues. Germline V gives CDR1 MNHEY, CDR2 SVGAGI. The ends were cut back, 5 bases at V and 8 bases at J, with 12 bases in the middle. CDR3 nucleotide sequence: TGTGCCAGCAGTAACCCGAGGAGCGGCTACACCTTC. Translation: CASSNPRSGYTF.

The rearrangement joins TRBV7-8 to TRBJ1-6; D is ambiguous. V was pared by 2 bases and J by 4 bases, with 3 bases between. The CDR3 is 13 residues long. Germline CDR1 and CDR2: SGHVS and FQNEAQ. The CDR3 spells CASSLQYNSPLHF. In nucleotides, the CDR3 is TGTGCCAGCAGCTTACAGTATAATTCACCCCTCCACTTT.

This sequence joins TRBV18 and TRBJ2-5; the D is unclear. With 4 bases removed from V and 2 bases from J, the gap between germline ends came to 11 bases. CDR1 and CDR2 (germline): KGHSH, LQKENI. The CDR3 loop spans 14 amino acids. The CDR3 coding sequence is TGTGCCAGCTCACTGACGGAGACTCAAGAGACCCAGTACTTC. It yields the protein CASSLTETQETQYF.

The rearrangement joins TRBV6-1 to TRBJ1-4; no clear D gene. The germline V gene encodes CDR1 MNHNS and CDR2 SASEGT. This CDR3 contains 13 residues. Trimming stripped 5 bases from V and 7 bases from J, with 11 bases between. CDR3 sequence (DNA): TGTGCCAGCAGTCTGGAGTATGGTGAAAAACTGTTTTTT. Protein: CASSLEYGEKLFF.

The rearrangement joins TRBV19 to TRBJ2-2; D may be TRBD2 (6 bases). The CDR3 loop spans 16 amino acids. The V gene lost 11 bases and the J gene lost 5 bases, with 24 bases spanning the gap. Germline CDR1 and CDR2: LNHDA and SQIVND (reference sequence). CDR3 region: CAGSRDFSPITGELFF. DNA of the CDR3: TGTGCCGGATCCCGGGACTTTTCACCGATAACCGGGGAGCTGTTTTTT.

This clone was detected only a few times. DNA of the CDR3: TGTGCCACGGGACAGGATAGCAATCAGCCCCAGCATTTT. Protein product: CATGQDSNQPQHF. The V call is TRBV28, the J call TRBJ1-5; 8 bases align to TRBD1. Germline V gene lookup returns CDR1 MDHEN and CDR2 SYDVKM. The trim removed 10 bases at V and 0 bases at J, leaving 2 bases unmatched. The CDR3 runs to 13 residues.

CDR3 region: CSVETDRGAPYEQYF. The CDR3 coding sequence is TGCAGCGTTGAAACCGACAGGGGTGCACCGTACGAGCAGTACTTC. V gene TRBV29-1 combines with J gene TRBJ2-7; 8 positions agree with TRBD1. Germline V gives CDR1 SQVTM, CDR2 ANQGSEA. After removal of 2 bases from V and 4 bases from J, the junction contained 10 bases not matched to a gene. CDR3 size: 15 residues.

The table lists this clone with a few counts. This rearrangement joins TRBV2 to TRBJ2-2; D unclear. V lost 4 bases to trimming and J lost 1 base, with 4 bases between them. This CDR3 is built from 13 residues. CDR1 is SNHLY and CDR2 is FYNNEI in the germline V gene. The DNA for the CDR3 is TGTGCCAGCAGTGGACAGAACACCGGGGAGCTGTTTTTT. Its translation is CASSGQNTGELFF.

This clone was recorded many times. The CDR3 DNA sequence: TGCGCCAGCAGGGTAGCGGTGGGTAACAATGAGCAGTTCTTC. Translated, it gives CASRVAVGNNEQFF. The chain links TRBV5-1 to TRBJ2-1; perhaps TRBD2 as D (6 bases). Trimming cost V 5 bases and J 5 bases, with 14 bases left between them. Germline V gene lookup returns CDR1 SGHRS and CDR2 YFSETQ. The CDR3 spans 14 residues.

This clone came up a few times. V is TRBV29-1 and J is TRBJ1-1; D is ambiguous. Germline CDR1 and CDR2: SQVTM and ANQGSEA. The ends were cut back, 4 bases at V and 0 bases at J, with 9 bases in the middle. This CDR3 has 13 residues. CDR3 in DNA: TGCAGCGTTGCTCCCAGTATGAACACTGAAGCTTTCTTT. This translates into CSVAPSMNTEAFF.

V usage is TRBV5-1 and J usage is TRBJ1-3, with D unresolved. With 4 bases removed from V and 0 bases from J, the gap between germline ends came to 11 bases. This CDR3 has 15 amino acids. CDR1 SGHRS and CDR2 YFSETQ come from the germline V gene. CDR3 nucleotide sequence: TGCGCCAGCAGCCTATTCGGGGACTCTGGAAACACCATATATTTT. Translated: CASSLFGDSGNTIYF.

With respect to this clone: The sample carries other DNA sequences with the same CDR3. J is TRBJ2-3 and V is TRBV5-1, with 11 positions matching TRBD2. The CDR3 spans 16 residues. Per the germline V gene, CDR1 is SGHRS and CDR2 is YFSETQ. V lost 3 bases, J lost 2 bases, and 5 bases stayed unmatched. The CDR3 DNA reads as TGCGCCAGCAGCTCCGGGACTAGCGGCAACACAGATACGCAGTATTTT. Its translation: CASSSGTSGNTDTQYF.

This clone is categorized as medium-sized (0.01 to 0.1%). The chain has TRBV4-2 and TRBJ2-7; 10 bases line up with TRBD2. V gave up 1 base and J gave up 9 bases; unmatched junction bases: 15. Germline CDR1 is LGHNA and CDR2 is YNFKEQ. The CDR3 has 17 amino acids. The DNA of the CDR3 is TGTGCCAGCAGCCAAGTGGATGTGATGAGCGGGAGGGTGCCGCAGTACTTC. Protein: CASSQVDVMSGRVPQYF.

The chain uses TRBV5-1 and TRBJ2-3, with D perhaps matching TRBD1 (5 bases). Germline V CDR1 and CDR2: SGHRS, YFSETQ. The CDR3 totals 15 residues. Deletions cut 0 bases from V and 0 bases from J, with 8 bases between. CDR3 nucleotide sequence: TGCGCCAGCAGCTTGGTAACAGGTAGCACAGATACGCAGTATTTT. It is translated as CASSLVTGSTDTQYF. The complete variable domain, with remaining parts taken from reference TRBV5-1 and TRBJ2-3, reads KAGVTQTPRYLIKTRGQQVTLSCSPISGHRSVSWYQQTPGQGLQFLFEYFSETQRNKGNFPGRFSGRQFSNSRSEMNVSTLELGDSALYLCASSLVTGSTDTQYFGPGTRLTVL.

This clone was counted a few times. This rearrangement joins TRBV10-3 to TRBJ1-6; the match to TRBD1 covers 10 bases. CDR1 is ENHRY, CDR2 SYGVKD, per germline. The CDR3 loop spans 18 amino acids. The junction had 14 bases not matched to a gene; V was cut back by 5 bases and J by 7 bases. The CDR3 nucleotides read TGTGCCATCAGTTCCCGGGACAGGGGATCGCTCGACAATTCACCCCTCCACTTT. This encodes CAISSRDRGSLDNSPLHF.

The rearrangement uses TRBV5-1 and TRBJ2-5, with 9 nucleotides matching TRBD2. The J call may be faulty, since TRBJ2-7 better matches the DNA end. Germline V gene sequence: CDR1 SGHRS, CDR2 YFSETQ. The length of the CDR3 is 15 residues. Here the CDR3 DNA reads TGCGCCAGCAGCTTGGCTAGCGGGATGGTCCACGAGCAGTACTTC. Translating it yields CASSLASGMVHEQYF.

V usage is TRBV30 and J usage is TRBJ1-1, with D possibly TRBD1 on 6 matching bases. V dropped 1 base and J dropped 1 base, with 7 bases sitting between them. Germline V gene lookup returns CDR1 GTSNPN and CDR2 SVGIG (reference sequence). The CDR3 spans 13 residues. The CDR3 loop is CAWSGGGNTEAFF. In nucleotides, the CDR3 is TGTGCCTGGAGTGGAGGGGGGAACACTGAAGCTTTCTTT.

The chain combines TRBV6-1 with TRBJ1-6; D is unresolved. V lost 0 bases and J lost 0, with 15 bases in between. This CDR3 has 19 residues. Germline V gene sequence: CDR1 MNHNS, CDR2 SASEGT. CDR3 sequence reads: CASSEARSFSSSYNSPLHF. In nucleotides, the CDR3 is TGTGCCAGCAGTGAAGCAAGGAGTTTCTCGAGCTCCTATAATTCACCCCTCCACTTT.

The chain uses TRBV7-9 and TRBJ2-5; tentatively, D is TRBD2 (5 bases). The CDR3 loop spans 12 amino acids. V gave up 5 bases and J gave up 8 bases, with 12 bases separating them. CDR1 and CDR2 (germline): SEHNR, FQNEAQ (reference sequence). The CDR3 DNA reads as TGTGCCAGCAGCCCCCTCGGGGAAACCCAGTACTTC. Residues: CASSPLGETQYF. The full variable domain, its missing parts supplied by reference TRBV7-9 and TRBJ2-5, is DTGVSQNPRHKITKRGQNVTFRCDPISEHNRLYWYRQTLGQGPEFLTYFQNEAQLEKSRLLSDRFSAERPKGSFSTLEIQRTEQGDSAMYLCASSPLGETQYFGPGTRLLVL.

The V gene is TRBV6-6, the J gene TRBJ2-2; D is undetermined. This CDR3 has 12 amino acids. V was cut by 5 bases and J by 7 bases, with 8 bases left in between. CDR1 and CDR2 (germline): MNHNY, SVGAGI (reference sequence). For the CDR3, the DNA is TGTGCCAGCAGTCCTCTCGACGGGGAGCTGTTTTTT. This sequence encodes CASSPLDGELFF.

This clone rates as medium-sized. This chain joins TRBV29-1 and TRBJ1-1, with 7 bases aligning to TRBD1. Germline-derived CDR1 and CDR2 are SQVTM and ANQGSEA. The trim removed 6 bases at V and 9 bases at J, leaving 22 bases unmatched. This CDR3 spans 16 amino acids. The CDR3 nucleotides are TGCAGCGTCGAGGGGGCAAGATCATTTAATTACGCTCAAGCTTTCTTT. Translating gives CSVEGARSFNYAQAFF.

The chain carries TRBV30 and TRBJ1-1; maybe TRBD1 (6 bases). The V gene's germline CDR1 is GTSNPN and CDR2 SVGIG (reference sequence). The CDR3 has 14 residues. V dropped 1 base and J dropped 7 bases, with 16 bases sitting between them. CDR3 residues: CAWSGTAATNEAFF. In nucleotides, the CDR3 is TGTGCCTGGAGTGGGACAGCCGCGACTAATGAAGCTTTCTTT.

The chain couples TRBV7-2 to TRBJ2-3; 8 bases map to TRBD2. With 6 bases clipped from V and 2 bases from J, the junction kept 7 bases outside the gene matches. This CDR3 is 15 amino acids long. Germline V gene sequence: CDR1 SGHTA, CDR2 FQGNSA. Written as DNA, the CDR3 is TGTGCCAGCAGTAAATTAGCGGGGAACACAGATACGCAGTATTTT. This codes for CASSKLAGNTDTQYF.

The CDR3 coding sequence is TGTGCCAGCAGCTTAGCGTACACGCGGGACAGGGATAACACCGGGGAGCTGTTTTTT. It codes for CASSLAYTRDRDNTGELFF. The V call is TRBV7-9, the J call TRBJ2-2, with 9 bases fitting TRBD1. This CDR3 is built from 19 residues. Trimming removed 0 bases from V and 2 bases from J; junction bases left unmatched: 10. Germline-derived CDR1 and CDR2 are SEHNR and FQNEAQ (reference sequence).

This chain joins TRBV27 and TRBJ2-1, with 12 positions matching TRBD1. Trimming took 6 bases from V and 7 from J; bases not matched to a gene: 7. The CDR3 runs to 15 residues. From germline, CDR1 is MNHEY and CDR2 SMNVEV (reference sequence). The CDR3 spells CASSSGTGGYNEQFF. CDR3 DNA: TGTGCCAGCAGCTCCGGGACAGGGGGCTATAATGAGCAGTTCTTC.